This TCR beta chain was found in a study of Graves' ophthalmopathy and Graves' hyperthyroidism. Findings and caveats of the study: Sensitivity of around 88% and specificity of almost 83% were achieved when a 13-signature model separated ophthalmopathy from stable hyperthyroidism.

This clonotype was observed many times. Its antigen remains unknown. CDR3 size: 16 residues. The germline V gene encodes CDR1 MNHEY and CDR2 SVGAGI. The germline V and J ends were trimmed by 2 bases and 4 bases, with 17 bases remaining between them. RNA transcripts were the source from which TCR beta CDR3 regions were amplified. Second-round multiplex PCR followed a first-round RT-PCR using HTBI primers. TCRdb re-called the multiplex PCR reads with MiXCR, one entry per CDR3 protein. Here the sample spans roughly 600,000 distinct CDR3 sequences, under 40% being singletons. Material for sequencing was peripheral blood or thyroid tissue (not recorded which). The source is an adult man with Graves' hyperthyroidism. The chain has TRBV6-5 and TRBJ1-2; tentatively, D is TRBD1 (6 bases). CDR3 in amino acids: CASSYGTGLTSYGYTF. CDR3 nucleotide sequence: TGTGCCAGCAGTTACGGTACAGGGCTTACATCCTATGGCTACACCTTC.